The T cell receptor beta chain described here comes from a study of Ad26.COV2.S vaccination and SARS-CoV-2 variants. Some clones are missing from TCRdb's copy, which holds only in-frame ones; the method was immunoSEQ multiplex PCR. The table shows more than 300,000 clones, with 75% to 90% occurring only once. Treatment described: about 20 received Ad26.COV2.S at low or high dose, single or two shots; 5 received placebo; per-sample allocation not given. Sampling happened 63 days after the first vaccine or placebo injection. J gave up 3 bases and V 5 bases, and 6 bases lay outside the gene matches. This CDR3 region has 14 residues. Germline values: CDR1 LNHDA, CDR2 SQIVND (reference sequence).

This TCR was recovered from a person aged 18-60 years who received the Ad26.COV2.S COVID-19 vaccine or a placebo. V gene TRBV19 combines with J gene TRBJ1-2; 7 positions agree with TRBD1. The sequenced sample was peripheral blood, obtained in a trial of Ad26.COV2.S vaccine versus placebo. The CDR3 nucleotides are TGTGCCAGTAGTCCGACAGGGACCGACTATGGCTACACCTTC. Translation gives CASSPTGTDYGYTF.